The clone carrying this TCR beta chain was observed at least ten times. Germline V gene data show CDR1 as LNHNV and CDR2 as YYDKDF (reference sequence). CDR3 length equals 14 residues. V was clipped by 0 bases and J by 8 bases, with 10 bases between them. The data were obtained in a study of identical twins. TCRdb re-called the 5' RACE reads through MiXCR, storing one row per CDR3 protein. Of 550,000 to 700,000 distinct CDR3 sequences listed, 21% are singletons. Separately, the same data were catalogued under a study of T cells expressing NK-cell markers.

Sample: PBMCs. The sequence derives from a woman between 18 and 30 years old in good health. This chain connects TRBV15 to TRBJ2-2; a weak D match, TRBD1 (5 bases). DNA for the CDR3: TGTGCCACCAGCAGAGAATCAGGGTCGGGGGAGCTGTTTTTT. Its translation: CATSRESGSGELFF.